This is a list of T cell receptor beta chains from one sample in a study of blood T cell repertoires in COVID-19. Repertoires were generated with immunoSEQ multiplex PCR, while TCRdb's copy carries only in-frame clones and drops some. The sample has roughly 62,000 clones, roughly 80% seen once. The sequenced sample consisted of peripheral blood. These receptors originate from a man aged 55 to 70 with acute or convalescent COVID-19. CDR3s include the opening cysteine and the closing phenylalanine or tryptophan. The D gene is left open where the match is weak.

J,length,D,V,CDR3
TRBJ1-2,16,TRBD1,TRBV5-1,CASSSGTGGRSYGYTF
TRBJ2-7,12,-,TRBV2,CASSEGGYEQYF
TRBJ2-5,14,TRBD2,TRBV5-4,CASSRSAGQETQYF
TRBJ2-6,17,TRBD2,TRBV28,CASSFTSGGSGANVLTF
TRBJ2-1,18,TRBD2,TRBV5-8,CASSLVVTSGSSYNEQFF
TRBJ2-7,11,-,TRBV28,CASSTYYEQYF
TRBJ2-5,15,TRBD2,TRBV27,CASSSGLAERQTQYF
TRBJ1-6,15,TRBD1,TRBV2,CATTRTGEYRTPLHF
TRBJ2-2,14,-,TRBV4-3,CASSRDFGFGELFF
TRBJ2-2,19,TRBD1,TRBV28,CASSPVFSGGQGYTGELFF
TRBJ2-1,13,TRBD1,TRBV6-6,CASRGQGYNEQFF
TRBJ2-2,14,TRBD1,TRBV6-5,CASSRDRNTGELFF
TRBJ1-2,14,-,TRBV5-4,CASSLPVGGGGYTF
TRBJ2-1,15,TRBD2,TRBV24-1,CATSATVTSRDEQFF
TRBJ1-5,16,TRBD1,TRBV6-1,CASSETGGRGNQPQHF
TRBJ1-1,14,-,TRBV29-1,CSVDKGGAGTEAFF
TRBJ1-1,13,-,TRBV5-6,CASSSGLNTEAFF
TRBJ2-1,16,-,TRBV29-1,CSVGLWRADSANEQFF
TRBJ2-1,15,TRBD1,TRBV15,CATSRGRTGYNEQFF
TRBJ2-7,14,-,TRBV27,CASGPGERLYEQYF
TRBJ2-7,14,-,TRBV18,CASSSKRTESEQYF
TRBJ2-7,13,TRBD2,TRBV27,CASSFRLAGEQYF
TRBJ2-1,14,TRBD1,TRBV5-8,CASSRPGTGYEQFF
TRBJ2-1,15,TRBD1,TRBV4-1,CASSRGQGGYNEQFF